Listed here are 12 T cell receptor beta chains from one sample, sequenced in a study of OX40 agonist ivuxolimab in advanced cancers. This table comes from immunoSEQ multiplex PCR, and its TCRdb copy is limited to in-frame clones, with some not included. The sample contains roughly 59,000 clones, around 81% of which appear only once. Source: CD4+ or CD8+ T cells sorted from blood, taken in a trial of the OX40 agonist ivuxolimab. These receptors originate from an adult with an advanced solid tumor such as melanoma, head and neck, liver or kidney cancer.

The chain recombines TRBV10-3 with TRBJ1-1, with TRBD1 as a possible D gene (6 bases). Germline V gene data show CDR1 as ENHRY and CDR2 as SYGVKD. The CDR3 is 16 amino acids. V dropped 6 bases and J dropped 4 bases, with 21 bases sitting between them. Here the CDR3 reads CAIRPDIRGKGTEAFF. The CDR3 DNA reads TGTGCCATCAGGCCCGATATCAGGGGAAAGGGCACTGAAGCTTTCTTT.

The chain joins TRBV30 to TRBJ1-5, with D tentatively TRBD1 (5 bases). Trimming stripped 1 base from V and 0 bases from J, with 13 bases between. CDR3 length: 16 amino acids. Germline V lookup: CDR1 GTSNPN, CDR2 SVGIG (reference sequence). The CDR3 DNA is TGTGCCTGGAGTGCCCGAACAGGTTATAGCAATCAGCCCCAGCATTTT. Its translation: CAWSARTGYSNQPQHF.

The V gene is TRBV2, the J gene TRBJ2-5; TRBD1 matches at 7 bases. Germline V CDR1 and CDR2: SNHLY, FYNNEI. This CDR3 has 16 residues. Trimming removed 8 bases from V and 5 bases from J; junction bases left unmatched: 17. The CDR3 DNA sequence: TGTGCCAGCCGCGAGGGGGCAGGGTCAATTGGTGAGACCCAGTACTTC. Translation: CASREGAGSIGETQYF. The full variable domain, its missing parts supplied by reference TRBV2 and TRBJ2-5, is EPEVTQTPSHQVTQMGQEVILRCVPISNHLYFYWYRQILGQKVEFLVSFYNNEISEKSEIFDDQFSVERPDGSNFTLKIRSTKLEDSAMYFCASREGAGSIGETQYFGPGTRLLVL.

This clone showed up just once. The J gene is TRBJ2-5, the V gene TRBV6-1; TRBD2 aligns across 9 bases. There are 13 residues in the CDR3. The germline gives CDR1 MNHNS, CDR2 SASEGT. V was clipped by 10 bases and J by 0 bases; unmatched bases: 3. CDR3 sequence: CATAGGYQETQYF. DNA of the CDR3: TGTGCCACCGCGGGGGGGTACCAAGAGACCCAGTACTTC.

The chain is built from TRBV18 and TRBJ2-3, with D possibly matching TRBD1 (5 bases). This CDR3 contains 16 residues. Germline loops: CDR1 KGHSH, CDR2 LQKENI. The V end was cut by 4 bases, the J end by 0 bases, with 14 bases between. CDR3 sequence: CASSRQLPSSTDTQYF. Written as DNA, the CDR3 is TGTGCCAGCTCACGACAGCTCCCGTCTAGCACAGATACGCAGTATTTT.

The chain is built from TRBV28 and TRBJ2-1, with D perhaps TRBD1 (6 bases). The germline gives CDR1 MDHEN, CDR2 SYDVKM. CDR3 size: 15 residues. Trimming removed 8 bases from V and 6 bases from J, with 20 bases in between. The CDR3 reads CASLLSGQNSNEQFF. As DNA, the CDR3 is TGTGCCAGCTTGTTGTCAGGACAGAATAGCAATGAGCAGTTCTTC. Drawing the rest from reference TRBV28 and TRBJ2-1, the complete variable domain is DVKVTQSSRYLVKRTGEKVFLECVQDMDHENMFWYRQDPGLGLRLIYFSYDVKMKEKGDIPEGYSVSREKKERFSLILESASTNQTSMYLCASLLSGQNSNEQFFGPGTRLTVL.

Worth noting for this clone: A single base separates this from a much larger clone, so it may be a read error. In the same sample, other DNA sequences code for this CDR3. V usage is TRBV5-1 and J usage is TRBJ1-2; a possible D gene is TRBD1 (5 bases). V gave up 8 bases and J gave up 6 bases, with 23 bases separating them. From germline, CDR1 is SGHRS and CDR2 YFSETQ. The CDR3 runs to 15 residues. CDR3 bases: TGCGCCAGTAACTTAGGGGCAGCTCCTCGGGATGGCTACACCTTC. It codes for CASNLGAAPRDGYTF.

The V gene is TRBV9, the J gene TRBJ2-7; TRBD2 aligns across 8 bases. V was pared by 3 bases and J by 4 bases, with 9 bases of the junction left unmatched. The CDR3 consists of 15 residues. CDR1 is SGDLS and CDR2 is YYNGEE in the germline V gene. CDR3 amino acids: CASSGGAGGLYEQYF. DNA of the CDR3: TGTGCCAGCAGCGGCGGGGCGGGAGGACTGTACGAGCAGTACTTC. Together with reference TRBV9 and TRBJ2-7, the CDR3 gives the full variable domain: DSGVTQTPKHLITATGQRVTLRCSPRSGDLSVYWYQQSLDQGLQFLIQYYNGEERAKGNILERFSAQQFPDLHSELNLSSLELGDSALYFCASSGGAGGLYEQYFGPGTRLTVT.

The V gene is TRBV19, the J gene TRBJ2-5, with no clear D. Germline V gene lookup returns CDR1 LNHDA and CDR2 SQIVND (reference sequence). The CDR3 contains 15 residues. The V and J ends lost 3 bases and 5 bases respectively, with 16 bases between them. The CDR3: CASSMRTGLRETQYF. The DNA of the CDR3 is TGTGCCAGTAGTATGCGGACCGGCCTTCGGGAGACCCAGTACTTC.

This sequence joins TRBV5-6 and TRBJ1-2, with D possibly TRBD1 on 6 matching bases. The CDR3 contains 12 residues. Trimming took off 1 base at V and 8 bases at J, with 9 bases between the two ends. Per germline, CDR1 SGHDT and CDR2 YYEEEE. The CDR3 loop is CASSLTGWGYTF. DNA for the CDR3: TGTGCCAGCAGCTTGACAGGGTGGGGCTACACCTTC.

The rearrangement joins TRBV6-5 to TRBJ1-6, with unresolved D. The CDR3 contains 15 residues. V dropped 3 bases and J dropped 10 bases, with 16 bases sitting between them. Germline CDR1 MNHEY, CDR2 SVGAGI. The CDR3 reads CASSYTKVSGSPLHF. CDR3 in DNA: TGTGCCAGCAGTTATACGAAGGTGTCAGGCTCACCCCTCCACTTT.

V gene TRBV9 combines with J gene TRBJ1-2; tentatively, D is TRBD1 (5 bases). Germline V gives CDR1 SGDLS, CDR2 YYNGEE. This CDR3 has 15 amino acids. Trimming pared 1 base from V and 8 bases from J, leaving 18 bases between. CDR3 in DNA: TGTGCCAGCAGCGTAAGCGGTGGAGGGGCGGAGGGCTACACCTTC. It is translated as CASSVSGGGAEGYTF.